The 2 T cell receptor beta chains reported below all come from one sample, sequenced in a study of CD8+ T cells in alopecia areata. Extraction and reverse transcription of RNA yielded cDNA as the sequencing template. Produced via immunoSEQ multiplex PCR; TCRdb's table is partial and in-frame only. The sample records about 110,000 clones, approximately 50% being singletons. The sequencing input was NKG2D-low CD8+ T cells sorted from blood. Receptor source: a human donor with alopecia areata.

This clone showed up just a few times. The V gene is TRBV7-9, the J gene TRBJ2-7; 14 nucleotides agree with TRBD2. From germline, CDR1 is SEHNR and CDR2 FQNEAQ (reference sequence). The CDR3 is 16 residues long. V lost 4 bases, J lost 6 bases, and 8 bases stayed unmatched. The CDR3 nucleotides read TGTGCCAGCAGCTCTCTCGGGACTAGCGGGAGTGCCGAGCAGTACTTC. This codes for CASSSLGTSGSAEQYF.

This clone has just a few counts. The J gene is TRBJ2-5, the V gene TRBV15, with D unresolved. V lost 4 bases and J lost 5, with 8 bases in between. Germline V CDR1 and CDR2: LNHNV, YYDKDF (reference sequence). CDR3 length: 12 amino acids. CDR3 in DNA: TGTGCCACCAGCACTACCGATGAGACCCAGTACTTC. The encoded protein is CATSTTDETQYF.